This TCR beta chain was sequenced for a study of blood T cell repertoires in COVID-19. Background on the study: PBMCs, B-cell-depleted T cells, or T cells were the source of the cDNA or gDNA that made up the material.

Cohorts were determined from participant-reported clinical history. Exposed participants came across a COVID-19 case within 2 weeks before study entry. There are 14 residues in the CDR3. Germline loops: CDR1 SGDLS, CDR2 YYNGEE. Between the trimmed V and J ends, which lost 3 bases and 10 bases, there was a span of 17 bases. Data came from immunoSEQ multiplex PCR; TCRdb stores just in-frame clones and leaves some out. The data contain about 300,000 clones, roughly 85% of them singletons. The clonotype originates from a woman aged 30 to 39 who had been exposed to COVID-19. The sample was PBMCs or T cells enriched from blood (not recorded which). The chain employs TRBV9 and TRBJ2-1; the D gene is possibly TRBD2 (5 bases). CDR3 sequence: CASSARTFTGEQFF. The CDR3 DNA sequence: TGTGCCAGCAGCGCCCGGACTTTCACCGGGGAGCAGTTCTTC.